This record looks at one T cell receptor (beta chain) sequence and its context. Its antigen is unknown. The record originates from a study of T-cell reconstitution after alpha-beta-depleted transplantation in children. Study-wide results and limits: Where alpha-beta T cells came from about two months after transplant was reportedly several hundred expanded graft clones.

This CDR3 has 15 amino acids. Per germline, CDR1 DFQATT and CDR2 SNEGSKA (reference sequence). V lost 4 bases, J lost 6 bases, and 22 bases lay in between. As it was prepared, the TCRbeta library received unique molecular identifiers. TCRdb analysed the PCR reads with MiXCR anew, one entry per CDR3 protein. Of around 960,000 distinct CDR3 sequences listed, around 30% were seen once; the top ten hold approximately 30%. This receptor was obtained from a boy under three years old who had a stem cell transplant for SCID, so the T cells may come from the graft donor. This sequence joins TRBV20-1 and TRBJ2-7; D ambiguous. Specimen: PBMCs, mostly from graft donor cells, collected 360 days after TCRalphabeta/CD19-depleted stem cell transplant. The CDR3 DNA reads TGCAGTGCTAAAAAAACCGGATTCGACCTCCTCGAGCAGTACTTC. It yields the protein CSAKKTGFDLLEQYF.